These 11 T cell receptor beta chains came from one sample sequenced in a study of response to subunit inactivated influenza vaccine. TCRdb reprocessed the RT-PCR reads via MiXCR and lists one record per CDR3 protein. The sample yields some 540,000 distinct CDR3 sequences, less than 25% seen once. These data were also reused for a study on T cells expressing NK-cell markers. From that report: For TCR beta, cDNA was produced by 5'RACE template switching with UMIs.

The source material was CD4+ T cells sorted from PBMCs, sampled 12 days after vaccination. The receptors were gathered from a man aged 50 to 59 who received an inactivated influenza vaccine.

This clonotype was seen a few times. The chain is built from TRBV11-1 and TRBJ2-7; 8 positions match TRBD1. The junction had 4 bases not matched to a gene; V was cut back by 2 bases and J by 4 bases. Germline V CDR1 and CDR2: SGHAT, FQDESV (reference sequence). The CDR3 length is 14 residues. CDR3 DNA sequence: TGTGCCAGCAGCTTACAGGGGGCAATGTACGAGCAGTACTTC. Amino acids: CASSLQGAMYEQYF.

This clonotype was seen a few times. The rearrangement uses TRBV4-3 and TRBJ2-3; the match to TRBD1 covers 11 bases. From germline, CDR1 is LGHNA and CDR2 YSLEER. The CDR3 is made up of 18 amino acids. With V trimmed by 1 base and J by 2 bases, 8 bases remained unmatched. CDR3 protein: CASSQVGTGGITTDTQYF. CDR3 sequence (DNA): TGCGCCAGCAGCCAAGTGGGGACAGGGGGAATTACCACAGATACGCAGTATTTT.

The chain uses TRBV3-1 and TRBJ2-5; TRBD2 aligns across 11 bases. The CDR3 sequence is 16 residues long. Germline trimming cut 1 base from V and 4 bases from J; bases unmatched to any gene: 5. Germline V gives CDR1 LGHDT, CDR2 YNNKEL (reference sequence). The CDR3 reads CASSQVTSGSPETQYF. The CDR3 nucleotides read TGTGCCAGCAGCCAAGTCACTAGCGGGAGTCCAGAGACCCAGTACTTC.

CDR3 protein: CASSLWRGTGQETQYF. CDR3 in DNA: TGTGCCAGCAGCTTATGGAGGGGCACAGGCCAAGAGACCCAGTACTTC. The genes are TRBV7-2 and TRBJ2-5, with D tentatively TRBD2 (6 bases). V dropped 2 bases and J dropped 1 base, with 14 bases sitting between them. Germline V CDR1 and CDR2: SGHTA, FQGNSA. CDR3 length: 16 amino acids. Together with reference TRBV7-2 and TRBJ2-5, the CDR3 gives the full variable domain: GAGVSQSPSNKVTEKGKDVELRCDPISGHTALYWYRQSLGQGLEFLIYFQGNSAPDKSGLPSDRFSAERTGGSVSTLTIQRTQQEDSAVYLCASSLWRGTGQETQYFGPGTRLLVL.

This clonotype was seen many times. V usage is TRBV4-1 and J usage is TRBJ1-2; TRBD1 aligns across 7 bases. This CDR3 contains 16 residues. The germline gives CDR1 MGHRA, CDR2 YSYEKL. Losses at the gene ends were 1 base for V and 4 bases for J; bases not matched to a gene: 9. CDR3 coding DNA: TGCGCCAGCAGCCAAGTTACCACAGGGGCGGGCTATGGCTACACCTTC. As protein: CASSQVTTGAGYGYTF.

Comments on this clonotype: This may arise from a read error, as a much more abundant clone is one base away. The chain has TRBV12-3 or TRBV12-4 and TRBJ1-3; D gene unclear. This CDR3 has 14 amino acids. The CDR3 loop reads CASRGSVGSNTTYF. CDR3 in DNA: TGTGCCAGCCGCGGTTCGGTCGGTTCAAACACCACATATTTT.

A few counts support this clonotype. The rearrangement joins TRBV6-6 to TRBJ1-1; 10 bases match TRBD1. With 6 bases clipped from V and 5 bases from J, the junction kept 3 bases outside the gene matches. The V gene's germline CDR1 is MNHNY and CDR2 SVGAGI (reference sequence). The CDR3 is 13 residues long. CDR3: CASSGTGETEAFF. The CDR3 DNA is TGTGCCAGCAGCGGGACAGGGGAGACTGAAGCTTTCTTT.

The chain combines TRBV5-1 with TRBJ2-5, with TRBD2 matching over 13 bases. The V gene end was trimmed by 3 bases and the J gene end by 1 base; junction bases not matched to a gene: 6. The CDR3 length is 17 residues. Germline V gene data show CDR1 as SGHRS and CDR2 as YFSETQ. The CDR3 DNA reads TGCGCCAGCAGCTCTGGGACTAGCGGGGTACTCCAAGAGACCCAGTACTTC. Its protein is CASSSGTSGVLQETQYF.

This clonotype was seen ten or more times. The chain combines TRBV12-3 or TRBV12-4 with TRBJ1-5; TRBD1 agrees at 7 bases. V shed 4 bases and J 4 bases; nucleotides not matched to a gene: 4. The CDR3 runs 14 residues. The CDR3 nucleotides are TGTGCCAGCAGTTCGGGACAGTCTAATCAGCCCCAGCATTTT. Protein: CASSSGQSNQPQHF.

This clonotype has more than one count but fewer than ten. The gene calls are TRBV20-1 and TRBJ2-3; D gene unclear. Germline V gives CDR1 DFQATT, CDR2 SNEGSKA (reference sequence). V was trimmed by 3 bases and J by 8 bases, leaving 6 bases between them. The CDR3 loop spans 10 amino acids. The CDR3 DNA follows: TGCAGTGCTAGGGACCTTACGCAGTATTTT. Its protein is CSARDLTQYF.

This clonotype showed up many times. The chain joins TRBV25-1 to TRBJ2-5; 8 positions match TRBD2. J lost 4 bases, V lost 2 bases, and 9 bases had no gene match. The germline gives CDR1 MGHDK, CDR2 SYGVNS. The CDR3 runs 16 residues. Written as DNA, the CDR3 is TGTGCCAGCAGTGAACGTAGTCTAGCGGGTGCAGAGACCCAGTACTTC. Its protein is CASSERSLAGAETQYF. Using reference TRBV25-1 and TRBJ2-5 for the parts outside the CDR3, the full variable domain is EADIYQTPRYLVIGTGKKITLECSQTMGHDKMYWYQQDPGMELHLIHYSYGVNSTEKGDLSSESTVSRIRTEHFPLTLESARPSHTSQYLCASSERSLAGAETQYFGPGTRLLVL.